The clone carrying this T cell receptor (beta chain) has more than one count but fewer than ten. Its antigen remains unknown. The data belong to a study of cytomegalovirus exposure and HLA in healthy donors. Across the study: The same platform was used for the 90 to 150 validation repertoires as for the approximately 630 first-cohort repertoires, as reported in a later analysis.

The assay was immunoSEQ multiplex PCR, and TCRdb's table has in-frame clones only and misses some. The table has about 190,000 clones, about 82% seen once; the top ten hold over 1.3%. Study-wide results and limits: Cytomegalovirus association was listed for approximately 160 TCR beta chains. Most TCR sequences proved rare, with some public TCRs found in many donors. In vitro data verified three CMV-associated chains as specific for CMV antigens.

The junction had 4 bases not matched to a gene; V was cut back by 7 bases and J by 4 bases. The CDR3 is 13 amino acids. In germline, CDR1 is SNHLY, CDR2 FYNNEI. The chain is built from TRBV2 and TRBJ1-5; 7 bases line up with TRBD1. The source of this sequence is a woman in her late teens or twenties in good health and CMV-seronegative. The material sequenced was PBMCs. Here the CDR3 DNA reads TGTGCCAGCACCCTGGACAGGAATCAGCCCCAGCATTTT. Protein: CASTLDRNQPQHF.